This entry is about one TCR beta chain. These data originate in a study of T-cell reconstitution after alpha-beta-depleted transplantation in children. During its preparation, the TCRbeta library received unique molecular identifiers. TCRdb used MiXCR to reprocess the PCR reads, holding one entry per CDR3 protein. The sample holds around 370,000 distinct CDR3 sequences, 10% seen once. V lost 5 bases to trimming and J lost 2 bases, with 19 bases between them. CDR3 length: 16 amino acids. Germline loops: CDR1 SEHNR, CDR2 FQNEAQ (reference sequence). This sequence joins TRBV7-9 and TRBJ2-7; perhaps TRBD1 as D (5 bases). This TCR was recovered from a human donor who donated a stem cell graft to a child with acute lymphoblastic leukemia. Specimen: PBMCs from the stem cell graft donor, collected from the stem cell graft. The CDR3 region is CASSPSDKAQPYEQYF. The DNA of the CDR3 is TGTGCCAGCAGCCCTTCGGACAAGGCACAGCCCTACGAGCAGTACTTC. The full variable domain, in which reference TRBV7-9 and TRBJ2-7 provide the parts outside the CDR3, is DTGVSQNPRHKITKRGQNVTFRCDPISEHNRLYWYRQTLGQGPEFLTYFQNEAQLEKSRLLSDRFSAERPKGSFSTLEIQRTEQGDSAMYLCASSPSDKAQPYEQYFGPGTRLTVT.